Listed below are T cell receptor beta chains from one sample, sequenced in a study of T cell responses to AZD1222 COVID-19 vaccine. The protocol was immunoSEQ multiplex PCR, while the TCRdb copy is restricted to in-frame clones and leaves out a portion. Of about 180,000 clones listed, just over 85% are singletons. The source was peripheral blood, collected on day 0 of AZD1222 vaccination. The receptors come from an adult in good health. Each CDR3 is given with its conserved first and last residue. The order of the fields is D gene, J gene, clone size, V gene, CDR3 DNA, CDR3 protein. D genes are given only for firm matches. The size entry is marked missing in some rows and otherwise reads once, few, many or a size class.

D: -; J: TRBJ2-3; size: -; V: TRBV25-1; DNA: TGTGCCAGCAGTGAAGGCGGAGGGGGTGGATGGGATACGCAGTATTTT; CDR3: CASSEGGGGGWDTQYF
D: TRBD2; J: TRBJ2-1; size: -; V: TRBV27; DNA: TGTGCCAGCAGACCTACCGAGCCGGGACTAGCGGGGGCCTCCTACAATGAGCAGTTCTTC; CDR3: CASRPTEPGLAGASYNEQFF
D: -; J: TRBJ1-5; size: -; V: TRBV19; DNA: TGTGCCAGTAGCCGCTTAGACAGGAGTCAGCCCCAGCATTTT; CDR3: CASSRLDRSQPQHF
D: -; J: TRBJ1-2; size: -; V: TRBV19; DNA: TGTGCCAGTATCGGACACGACTATGGCTACACCTTC; CDR3: CASIGHDYGYTF
D: -; J: TRBJ1-4; size: -; V: TRBV5-4; DNA: TGTGCCAGCAGCTTGGATTCGGGCGAAAAACTGTTTTTT; CDR3: CASSLDSGEKLFF
D: -; J: TRBJ2-2; size: -; V: TRBV5-4; DNA: TGTGCCAGCAGTCTGGCGGGGTGGAACACCGGGGAGCTGTTTTTT; CDR3: CASSLAGWNTGELFF
D: TRBD1; J: TRBJ1-2; size: -; V: TRBV12-3/TRBV12-4; DNA: TGTGCCAGCAGTTTAAACAGGGGTGGCTACACCTTC; CDR3: CASSLNRGGYTF
D: -; J: TRBJ2-1; size: -; V: TRBV13; DNA: TGTGCCAGCAGCTACTTTCCGCGAACGAGCTCCTACAATGAGCAGTTCTTC; CDR3: CASSYFPRTSSYNEQFF
D: -; J: TRBJ2-1; size: -; V: TRBV14; DNA: TGTGCCAGCAGCCTCGATCGGGCCCCCTACAATGAGCAGTTCTTC; CDR3: CASSLDRAPYNEQFF
D: -; J: TRBJ2-4; size: -; V: TRBV14; DNA: TGTGCCAGCAGCCCGTCGGACAGAAAAAACATTCAGTACTTC; CDR3: CASSPSDRKNIQYF
D: TRBD2; J: TRBJ2-1; size: -; V: TRBV6-4; DNA: TGTGCCAGCAGTGATAAGTGGGGAGGGTACAATGAGCAGTTCTTC; CDR3: CASSDKWGGYNEQFF
D: -; J: TRBJ1-6; size: -; V: TRBV10-3; DNA: TGTGCCATCAGCCAGGACTCCAATAATTCACCCCTCCACTTT; CDR3: CAISQDSNNSPLHF
D: TRBD1; J: TRBJ1-2; size: once; V: TRBV6-4; DNA: TGTGCCAGCAGTGACTCGGACAGGGGACGATATGGCTACACCTTC; CDR3: CASSDSDRGRYGYTF
D: TRBD1; J: TRBJ2-6; size: -; V: TRBV7-6; DNA: TGTGCCAGCAGCTTAGGGGGACAGGGGGCAGCTGGGGCCAACGTCCTGACTTTC; CDR3: CASSLGGQGAAGANVLTF
D: -; J: TRBJ2-2; size: -; V: TRBV5-6; DNA: TGTGCCAGCAGGCGGCTTGACAGAACCACCGGGGAGCTGTTTTTT; CDR3: CASRRLDRTTGELFF
D: TRBD1; J: TRBJ1-2; size: -; V: TRBV7-9; DNA: TGTGCCAGCAGCTTAGGGTTCCGGGACAGAACCTATGGCTACACCTTC; CDR3: CASSLGFRDRTYGYTF
D: -; J: TRBJ1-1; size: -; V: TRBV5-4; DNA: TGTGCCAGCAGCACCAATAGGCCGGACACTGAAGCTTTCTTT; CDR3: CASSTNRPDTEAFF
D: TRBD2; J: TRBJ2-3; size: -; V: TRBV4-3; DNA: TGCGCCAGCAGCCAAGTCCTTTCCGGGGGGGCCTATCACGATACGCAGTATTTT; CDR3: CASSQVLSGGAYHDTQYF
D: TRBD1; J: TRBJ2-5; size: -; V: TRBV4-1; DNA: TGCGCCAGCAGCCATCTTCCAATAGGACAGGGTAAAGGAGAGACCCAGTACTTC; CDR3: CASSHLPIGQGKGETQYF
D: TRBD1; J: TRBJ1-2; size: -; V: TRBV5-4; DNA: TGTGCCAGCAGCGTGGGGACAGGGGAGGCTTATGGCTACACCTTC; CDR3: CASSVGTGEAYGYTF
D: -; J: TRBJ1-2; size: -; V: TRBV5-6; DNA: TGTGCCAGCAGCCCGGACAGTGGCTATGGCTACACCTTC; CDR3: CASSPDSGYGYTF
D: TRBD2; J: TRBJ2-1; size: -; V: TRBV27; DNA: TGTGCCAGCAGTTCAGCGGGGGGTTACAATGAGCAGTTCTTC; CDR3: CASSSAGGYNEQFF
D: TRBD1; J: TRBJ2-5; size: -; V: TRBV18; DNA: TGTGCCAGCTCACCCGGGACAGGGATCGAGACCCAGTACTTC; CDR3: CASSPGTGIETQYF
D: TRBD1; J: TRBJ2-1; size: -; V: TRBV7-3; DNA: TGTGCCAGCAGCGAGGGGTACAGGGGGAGCCATGAGCAGTTCTTC; CDR3: CASSEGYRGSHEQFF
D: TRBD1; J: TRBJ1-6; size: -; V: TRBV9; DNA: TGTGCCAGCAGCACAGGGGCGGCTTCACCCCTCCACTTT; CDR3: CASSTGAASPLHF
D: TRBD1; J: TRBJ1-1; size: -; V: TRBV6-2/TRBV6-3; DNA: TGTGCCAGCAGTCTACAGGGGGCGCGGGCAGCTTTCTTT; CDR3: CASSLQGARAAFF
D: -; J: TRBJ1-2; size: -; V: TRBV2; DNA: TGTGCCAGCAGTGAAAGGGCAGGGCGGTATGGCTACACCTTC; CDR3: CASSERAGRYGYTF
D: -; J: TRBJ2-3; size: -; V: TRBV3-1/TRBV3-2; DNA: TGTGCCAGCAGCCAGTTCTATCAAAGCACAGATACGCAGTATTTT; CDR3: CASSQFYQSTDTQYF
D: -; J: TRBJ1-5; size: -; V: TRBV12-3/TRBV12-4; DNA: TGTGCCAGCAGCACGACTACGGATCAGCCCCAGCATTTT; CDR3: CASSTTTDQPQHF
D: TRBD1; J: TRBJ1-2; size: few; V: TRBV9; DNA: TGTGCCAGCAGCCCTGGGGTCTTTTTTGGCAGGGGGGGTGATGGCTACACCTTC; CDR3: CASSPGVFFGRGGDGYTF
D: TRBD1; J: TRBJ1-6; size: -; V: TRBV19; DNA: TGTGCCAGTAGTCCAACCGGACAGGTCTATTCACCCCTCCACTTT; CDR3: CASSPTGQVYSPLHF
D: -; J: TRBJ2-1; size: -; V: TRBV2; DNA: TGTGCCAGCAGGCCTGCAGGAGGGGGGCTATTCAATGAGCAGTTCTTC; CDR3: CASRPAGGGLFNEQFF
D: TRBD1; J: TRBJ1-1; size: -; V: TRBV7-6; DNA: TGTGCCAGCAGCTTAGGGACAGGGGTTACTAACACTGAAGCTTTCTTT; CDR3: CASSLGTGVTNTEAFF
D: -; J: TRBJ1-6; size: -; V: TRBV10-3; DNA: TGTGCCATCAGTGAGTCGGATAATTCACCCCTCCACTTT; CDR3: CAISESDNSPLHF
D: TRBD2; J: TRBJ2-1; size: -; V: TRBV7-8; DNA: TGTGCCAGCAGCTCCCGACTAGCGGGGTTAAATGAGCAGTTCTTC; CDR3: CASSSRLAGLNEQFF
D: -; J: TRBJ1-2; size: once; V: TRBV18; DNA: TGTGCCAGCTCACCCAACTCGCTGGATGGCTACACCTTC; CDR3: CASSPNSLDGYTF
D: TRBD1; J: TRBJ1-2; size: -; V: TRBV4-2; DNA: TGTGCCAGCAGCCAAGATCTGGACAGGGACCACTATGGCTACACCTTC; CDR3: CASSQDLDRDHYGYTF
D: -; J: TRBJ1-2; size: -; V: TRBV2; DNA: TGTGCCAGCAGTGGGGGCCCGTTGGAAGGCTACACCTTC; CDR3: CASSGGPLEGYTF
D: TRBD1; J: TRBJ2-3; size: -; V: TRBV30; DNA: TGTGCCCTGGATCGAGGGGGCGTAGATACGCAGTATTTT; CDR3: CALDRGGVDTQYF
D: TRBD2; J: TRBJ2-1; size: -; V: TRBV15; DNA: TGTGCCACCAGCAGATCGGGGACTAGCGGGGGGGCGCACGAGCAGTTCTTC; CDR3: CATSRSGTSGGAHEQFF
D: -; J: TRBJ1-5; size: -; V: TRBV4-2; DNA: TGTGCCAGCAGCCAAGATAGTAGCAGGGATTCCAATCAGCCCCAGCATTTT; CDR3: CASSQDSSRDSNQPQHF
D: -; J: TRBJ2-3; size: -; V: TRBV12-1; DNA: TGTGCCAGCAGCCGCCCAGGGGGGGATACGCAGTATTTT; CDR3: CASSRPGGDTQYF
D: -; J: TRBJ2-1; size: once; V: TRBV7-3; DNA: TGTGCCAGCAGCGACCGGCAACAGCAGTTCTTC; CDR3: CASSDRQQQFF
D: -; J: TRBJ2-2; size: -; V: TRBV7-3; DNA: TGTGCCAGCAGCTTAACTCAGGCTGGGAAAACCGGGGAGCTGTTTTTT; CDR3: CASSLTQAGKTGELFF
D: -; J: TRBJ2-7; size: -; V: TRBV21-1; DNA: TGTGCCAGCAGCAAATCTGGGACAGGGGTCTCCTACGAGCAGTACTTC; CDR3: CASSKSGTGVSYEQYF
D: TRBD1; J: TRBJ1-5; size: once; V: TRBV4-1; DNA: TGCGCCAGCAGCCCCGGGACAGGGTTTCAGCCCCAGCATTTT; CDR3: CASSPGTGFQPQHF
D: -; J: TRBJ2-2; size: once; V: TRBV7-3; DNA: TGTGCCAGCAGGCAAACCAGGGATGGGGAGCTGTTTTTT; CDR3: CASRQTRDGELFF
D: TRBD1; J: TRBJ1-1; size: -; V: TRBV7-8; DNA: TGTGCCAGCAGCTTACGCGGACAGGGGGGCAACACTGAAGCTTTCTTT; CDR3: CASSLRGQGGNTEAFF
D: -; J: TRBJ1-5; size: -; V: TRBV28; DNA: TGTGCCAGCAGTTTATTACTGAACGATCAGCCCCAGCATTTT; CDR3: CASSLLLNDQPQHF
D: TRBD1; J: TRBJ1-2; size: -; V: TRBV12-3/TRBV12-4; DNA: TGTGCCAGCAGTTCGACAGGGAAGGGCTACACCTTC; CDR3: CASSSTGKGYTF
D: TRBD2; J: TRBJ2-7; size: -; V: TRBV30; DNA: TGTGCCTGGAAGCCTAGCGGGACCCCCTACGAGCAGTACTTC; CDR3: CAWKPSGTPYEQYF
D: TRBD1; J: TRBJ1-2; size: once; V: TRBV4-1; DNA: TGCGCCAGCAGCCAAACTCCGGGACAGACCTATGGCTACACCTTC; CDR3: CASSQTPGQTYGYTF